The sample holds a few counts of the clone carrying this T cell receptor (beta chain). Its antigen is unidentified. Treatment noted: around 19 received Ad26.COV2.S at low or high dose, single or two shots; five or six received placebo; per-sample allocation not given. Sampling happened 63 days after the first vaccine or placebo injection. The source of the sample is a study of Ad26.COV2.S vaccination and SARS-CoV-2 variants. Study-wide results and limits: Greater spike-specific TCR breadth was seen in vaccine recipients than in placebo recipients. Participants given vaccine showed non-spike TCR breadth similar to that of placebo recipients.

The CDR3 extends over 13 amino acids. The germline V and J ends were trimmed by 0 bases and 8 bases, with 7 bases remaining between them. The germline gives CDR1 MNHEY, CDR2 SVGEGT. Clones were sequenced by immunoSEQ multiplex PCR, and TCRdb holds only the in-frame ones, with some missing. This sample has about 480,000 clones, with 87% found just once. Sequencing was performed on peripheral blood, taken in a trial of Ad26.COV2.S vaccine versus placebo. The V gene is TRBV6-2 or TRBV6-3, the J gene TRBJ2-2; D call uncertain. This TCR was recovered from a person between 18 and 60 years old who received the Ad26.COV2.S COVID-19 vaccine or a placebo. CDR3 bases: TGTGCCAGCAGTTACTCGAGTCCTGGGGAGCTGTTTTTT. This gives the protein CASSYSSPGELFF.